Detailed here is one TCR beta chain. The antigen is unknown. Libraries were prepared by immunoSEQ multiplex PCR; TCRdb keeps only in-frame clonotypes and omits some of them. The table has around 2.5 million clones, roughly 93% seen once. The data derive from a study of shared clonotypes between healthy human individuals. For the study at large: Each donor's CD4 naive and CD4 memory cells filled three plates apiece, CD8 naive two, and CD8 memory one. Findings of the study overall: Clonotypes shared by all four donors outscored non-shared clonotypes in generation probability. About 5% was the fraction of naive CD4 clonotypes found shared across a few donors.

The study separated CD4+ cells into CD45RA+ naive and CD45RA-negative memory subsets. This CDR3 has 15 residues. Per germline, CDR1 SEHNR and CDR2 FQNEAQ (reference sequence). V lost 3 bases, J lost 5 bases, and 16 bases lay in between. The V and J genes are TRBV7-9 and TRBJ2-5; D possibly corresponds to TRBD2 (5 bases). Sequenced material: naive CD4+ T cells from PBMCs. Subset reported: CD45RA+ positively selected. This TCR was sampled from a man in his late teens or twenties in good health. Some clones in this sample may be carry-over from other donors' samples. The CDR3 sequence: CASSFGDLRLETQYF. The CDR3 DNA sequence: TGTGCCAGCAGCTTCGGGGATTTGAGGTTGGAGACCCAGTACTTC.